These 19 T cell receptor beta chains came from one sample sequenced in a study of shared clonotypes between healthy human individuals. Generated by immunoSEQ multiplex PCR, the TCRdb table keeps only in-frame clones and is missing some. The sample holds 2.3 million or so clones, roughly 93% seen once. Sequenced sample: naive CD4+ T cells from PBMCs. Subset described: CD45RA+ positively selected. Receptor source: a man between 18 and 35 years old in good health. Some clones in this sample may be carry-over from other donors' samples.

The chain has TRBV6-5 and TRBJ1-2; possibly TRBD1 for D (6 bases). Germline CDR1 MNHEY, CDR2 SVGAGI. V lost 0 bases and J lost 6, with 11 bases in between. This CDR3 has 14 amino acids. The CDR3 nucleotides read TGTGCCAGCAGTTACTCCGGGACACACAATGGCTACACCTTC. This sequence encodes CASSYSGTHNGYTF.

This clone was observed a single time. The chain employs TRBV4-1 and TRBJ1-2, with D perhaps TRBD1 (6 bases). Trimming cost V 1 base and J 4 bases, with 19 bases left between them. Per germline, CDR1 MGHRA and CDR2 YSYEKL. This CDR3 is built from 17 residues. The CDR3 here is CASSQVPFRGRVYGYTF. The CDR3 DNA sequence: TGCGCCAGCAGCCAAGTGCCCTTCCGGGGGCGCGTCTATGGCTACACCTTC.

This chain uses TRBV21-1 with TRBJ2-3; the table assigns TRBD2, which was not confirmed against the DNA. TRBV21-1 is a listed pseudogene. The CDR3 extends over 19 amino acids. The CDR3 DNA reads as TGTGCCAGCAGCAAGCGGACACGGACTAGCGGGAGATCTCCAGATACGCAGTATTTT. It yields the protein CASSKRTRTSGRSPDTQYF.

This clone was seen just once. V and J are TRBV4-1 and TRBJ2-7; D is perhaps TRBD1 or TRBD2 (6 bases each). CDR1 MGHRA and CDR2 YSYEKL come from the germline V gene. V was cut by 5 bases and J by 3 bases, with 23 bases left in between. The CDR3 length is 17 residues. The CDR3 DNA sequence: TGCGCCAGCAGCTTACCGCAAAGGGGAAAGGGGGGCTACGAGCAGTACTTC. Translated, it gives CASSLPQRGKGGYEQYF.

In the case of this clone: Germline and junction disagree at one end, which may indicate a read error. The rearrangement links TRBV5-8 to TRBJ1-2; D gene unclear. The CDR3 loop spans 12 amino acids. Germline V lookup: CDR1 SGHTS, CDR2 YDEGEE. CDR3 sequence reads: CASSLTFLTVSF. The CDR3 nucleotides are TGTGCCAGCAGCTTGACGTTCTTGACCGTTTCCTTC.

The chain carries TRBV5-1 and TRBJ1-4; D possibly corresponds to TRBD1 (6 bases). The CDR3 is 15 residues long. V was trimmed by 2 bases and J by 5 bases, leaving 13 bases between them. Per the germline V gene, CDR1 is SGHRS and CDR2 is YFSETQ. This CDR3 is CASSFPGGRNEKLFF. The CDR3 DNA sequence: TGCGCCAGCAGCTTCCCCGGGGGCAGGAATGAAAAACTGTTTTTT.

V is TRBV9 and J is TRBJ2-3; the D gene is possibly TRBD1 (6 bases). Looked up from germline, CDR1 is SGDLS and CDR2 is YYNGEE. V was cut by 2 bases and J by 6 bases, with 16 bases left in between. The CDR3 extends over 15 amino acids. As DNA, the CDR3 is TGTGCCAGCAGCGTCACAGGGTCGGTCTGGGATACGCAGTATTTT. The encoded protein is CASSVTGSVWDTQYF. The whole variable domain, remainder taken from reference TRBV9 and TRBJ2-3, is DSGVTQTPKHLITATGQRVTLRCSPRSGDLSVYWYQQSLDQGLQFLIQYYNGEERAKGNILERFSAQQFPDLHSELNLSSLELGDSALYFCASSVTGSVWDTQYFGPGTRLTVL.

Concerning this clone itself: Other DNA sequences from this sample encode an identical CDR3 as well. The chain couples TRBV29-1 to TRBJ2-5; D unclear. Trimming removed 5 bases at V and 3 bases at J, with 10 bases between. The CDR3 contains 12 residues. Per germline, CDR1 SQVTM and CDR2 ANQGSEA. The CDR3 DNA sequence: TGCAGCGTTTCTGGCGGAGAAGAGACCCAGTACTTC. Its translation is CSVSGGEETQYF.

J is TRBJ1-4 and V is TRBV5-1, with D tentatively TRBD1 (6 bases). The germline V gene has CDR1 SGHRS and CDR2 YFSETQ. The V gene lost 4 bases and the J gene lost 2 bases, with 15 bases spanning the gap. This CDR3 contains 16 residues. The CDR3 reads CASSLWTAQTNEKLFF. CDR3 DNA sequence: TGCGCCAGCAGCCTATGGACAGCTCAGACTAATGAAAAACTGTTTTTT. Together with reference TRBV5-1 and TRBJ1-4, the CDR3 gives the full variable domain: KAGVTQTPRYLIKTRGQQVTLSCSPISGHRSVSWYQQTPGQGLQFLFEYFSETQRNKGNFPGRFSGRQFSNSRSEMNVSTLELGDSALYLCASSLWTAQTNEKLFFGSGTQLSVL.

The rearrangement uses TRBV5-1 and TRBJ2-5, with 7 positions matching TRBD1. V lost 3 bases and J lost 5; bases outside the gene matches: 7. In germline, CDR1 is SGHRS, CDR2 YFSETQ. The CDR3 loop spans 14 amino acids. DNA of the CDR3: TGCGCCAGCAGCTCCCCTGGCAGGGGGGAGACCCAGTACTTC. Protein: CASSSPGRGETQYF.

CDR3 residues: CASSQTFNQPQYF. The CDR3 DNA follows: TGCGCCAGCAGCCAAACGTTCAATCAGCCCCAGTATTTT. The chain joins TRBV4-3 to TRBJ1-5; D is unresolved. The J call may be faulty, since TRBJ2-3 better matches the DNA end. Germline values: CDR1 LGHNA, CDR2 YSLEER. The CDR3 sequence is 13 residues long.

The chain couples TRBV7-3 to TRBJ1-3; 8 bases fit TRBD1. Trimming took 5 bases from V and 8 from J; bases not matched to a gene: 5. This CDR3 is 13 amino acids long. Germline values: CDR1 SGHTA, CDR2 FQGTGA. The CDR3 DNA follows: TGTGCCAGCAGCGCCGACAGGGGACACACCATATATTTT. This sequence encodes CASSADRGHTIYF.

This chain uses TRBV28 with TRBJ1-1, with D maybe TRBD1 (5 bases). Trimming removed 6 bases at V and 5 bases at J, with 19 bases between. Germline V CDR1 and CDR2: MDHEN, SYDVKM. There are 15 residues in the CDR3. The CDR3 bases are TGTGCCAGCAGGATCGGAGGTGGTGGGGGGACTGAAGCTTTCTTT. Protein sequence: CASRIGGGGGTEAFF.

This clone was seen a single time. This sample also contains other DNA sequences that code for the same CDR3. The rearrangement links TRBV7-2 to TRBJ1-3; D is unclear. CDR1 and CDR2 from the germline V gene are SGHTA and FQGNSA. The CDR3 is 13 residues long. With 0 bases removed from V and 4 bases from J, the gap between germline ends came to 4 bases. The CDR3 region has the DNA TGTGCCAGCAGCTTAGCGGGGGGAAACACCATATATTTT. Translating it yields CASSLAGGNTIYF.

The chain joins TRBV5-1 to TRBJ2-1; 13 bases match TRBD2. Germline V gene lookup returns CDR1 SGHRS and CDR2 YFSETQ. The CDR3 spans 17 residues. V was pared by 4 bases and J by 7 bases, with 11 bases of the junction left unmatched. The CDR3 is CASSPAPLAGGVNEQFF. The CDR3 DNA is TGCGCCAGCAGCCCGGCCCCACTAGCGGGAGGGGTAAATGAGCAGTTCTTC.

V and J are TRBV2 and TRBJ1-5, with a possible D match to TRBD1 (5 bases). Germline assignment: CDR1 SNHLY and CDR2 FYNNEI. Trimming removed 2 bases from V and 6 bases from J, with 14 bases in between. This CDR3 has 15 amino acids. CDR3 sequence reads: CASSEQATRGQPQHF. CDR3 DNA sequence: TGTGCCAGCAGTGAACAGGCTACGAGGGGTCAGCCCCAGCATTTT.

The CDR3 loop is CASTPNLGTGFNTEAFF. The CDR3 DNA sequence: TGTGCCAGCACCCCCAATCTGGGCACAGGGTTTAACACTGAAGCTTTCTTT. V gene TRBV28 combines with J gene TRBJ1-1; tentatively, D is TRBD1 (6 bases). Trimming left V 7 bases short and J 2 bases short, with 23 bases between. Germline loops: CDR1 MDHEN, CDR2 SYDVKM. This CDR3 is 17 amino acids long.

This chain uses TRBV19 with TRBJ1-5; TRBD1 aligns across 7 bases. Germline assignment: CDR1 LNHDA and CDR2 SQIVND (reference sequence). Germline trimming cut 4 bases from V and 6 bases from J; bases unmatched to any gene: 6. The CDR3 runs 14 residues. Here the CDR3 reads CASSKPGGGQPQHF. As DNA, the CDR3 is TGTGCCAGTAGTAAACCAGGGGGAGGTCAGCCCCAGCATTTT.

V and J are TRBV9 and TRBJ2-7; no firm D call. V lost 2 bases to trimming and J lost 3 bases, with 15 bases between them. Germline values: CDR1 SGDLS, CDR2 YYNGEE. This CDR3 comprises 15 residues. The CDR3 nucleotides read TGTGCCAGCAGCGTGCGGACCGTGAATTTCTACGAGCAGTACTTC. Translation: CASSVRTVNFYEQYF.